Following are 6 T cell receptor beta chains from one sample sequenced in a study of cytomegalovirus exposure and HLA in healthy donors. A multiplex PCR was run with 60 Vbeta primers and 13 Jbeta primers. Assay used: immunoSEQ multiplex PCR; TCRdb lists only in-frame clones, some missing. The table records about 160,000 clones, roughly 79% of them present only once. The specimen sequenced was PBMCs. Receptors originate from a woman aged 45-60 years in good health and CMV-seropositive.

The V gene is TRBV18, the J gene TRBJ2-1; 7 bases match TRBD2. With 6 bases clipped from V and 4 bases from J, the junction kept 9 bases outside the gene matches. The CDR3 extends over 15 amino acids. The germline V gene has CDR1 KGHSH and CDR2 LQKENI. CDR3 nucleotides: TGTGCCAGCTCCCTTCGGGGGGACGCTTACAATGAGCAGTTCTTC. This gives the protein CASSLRGDAYNEQFF. The whole variable domain, filled in from reference TRBV18 and TRBJ2-1, reads NAGVMQNPRHLVRRRGQEARLRCSPMKGHSHVYWYRQLPEEGLKFMVYLQKENIIDESGMPKERFSAEFPKEGPSILRIQQVVRGDSAAYFCASSLRGDAYNEQFFGPGTRLTVL.

This clone appeared a few times. The V and J genes are TRBV18 and TRBJ1-3; D might be TRBD1 (6 bases). V dropped 1 base and J dropped 1 base, with 14 bases sitting between them. CDR3 length: 17 residues. CDR1 and CDR2 from the germline V gene are KGHSH and LQKENI. The CDR3 nucleotides read TGTGCCAGCTCACCACGGTCAGGGGATCTTTCTGGAAACACCATATATTTT. Protein sequence: CASSPRSGDLSGNTIYF.

The CDR3 sequence is CASSTSSGRADEQYF. CDR3 DNA: TGTGCCAGCTCAACCTCTAGCGGGAGGGCCGACGAGCAGTACTTC. This chain uses TRBV18 with TRBJ2-7, with 12 bases identical to TRBD2. The J segment lost 5 bases and the V segment lost 5 bases, leaving 7 bases of the junction unmatched. Germline loops: CDR1 KGHSH, CDR2 LQKENI. The CDR3 spans 15 residues.

This sequence joins TRBV28 and TRBJ2-1, with TRBD2 identical over 11 bases. Unmatched junction bases numbered 3, after V lost 6 bases and J lost 5 bases. This CDR3 comprises 14 residues. CDR1 and CDR2 (germline): MDHEN, SYDVKM. CDR3 nucleotides: TGTGCCAGCAGCTTTAGCGGGAGGGACAATGAGCAGTTCTTC. Protein sequence: CASSFSGRDNEQFF.

The V call is TRBV15, the J call TRBJ2-7, with no clear D. Germline lookup yields CDR1 LNHNV and CDR2 YYDKDF (reference sequence). The V end lost 4 bases, the J end lost 3 bases, and 16 bases lay between the germline ends. The CDR3 is made up of 15 amino acids. CDR3 loop: CATSKDTLPGYEQYF. The CDR3 nucleotides read TGTGCCACCAGCAAAGACACCCTACCGGGCTACGAGCAGTACTTC.

V gene TRBV5-1 combines with J gene TRBJ2-1; D is perhaps TRBD2 (5 bases). Trimming cost V 2 bases and J 5 bases, with 8 bases left between them. The CDR3 is 13 amino acids. CDR1 and CDR2 from the germline V gene are SGHRS and YFSETQ. The CDR3 nucleotides read TGCGCCAGCAGCTTACCCGGGAACAATGAGCAGTTCTTC. The encoded protein is CASSLPGNNEQFF.